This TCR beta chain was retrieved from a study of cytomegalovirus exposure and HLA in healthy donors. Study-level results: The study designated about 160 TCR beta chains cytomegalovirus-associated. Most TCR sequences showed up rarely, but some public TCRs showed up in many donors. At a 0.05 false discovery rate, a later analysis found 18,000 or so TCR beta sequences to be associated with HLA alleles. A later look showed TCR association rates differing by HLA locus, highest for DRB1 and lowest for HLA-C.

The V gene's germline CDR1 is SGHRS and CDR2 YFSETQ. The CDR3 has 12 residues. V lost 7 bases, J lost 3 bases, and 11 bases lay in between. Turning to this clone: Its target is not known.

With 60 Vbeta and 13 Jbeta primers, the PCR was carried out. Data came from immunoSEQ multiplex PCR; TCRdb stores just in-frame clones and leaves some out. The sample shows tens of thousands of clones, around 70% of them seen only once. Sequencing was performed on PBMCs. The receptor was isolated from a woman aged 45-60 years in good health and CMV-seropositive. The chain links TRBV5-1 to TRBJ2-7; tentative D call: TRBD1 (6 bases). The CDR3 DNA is TGCGCCAGCGGCCCGGACAGCTACGAGCAGTACTTC. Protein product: CASGPDSYEQYF.